The T cell receptor beta chain under discussion was sequenced for a study of naive and memory T cell subsets. This clonotype has at least ten counts. An equimolar mix of two oligonucleotides served as the beta constant-region primer for TRBC1 and TRBC2. MiXCR, applied by TCRdb to the UMI-ligation and nested PCR reads, yields one record per CDR3 protein. The sample contains tens of thousands of distinct CDR3 sequences, roughly 14% of which appear only once. This CDR3 is built from 16 residues. Germline CDR1 KGHSH, CDR2 LQKENI. V was clipped by 1 base and J by 4 bases; unmatched bases: 3. The V and J genes are TRBV18 and TRBJ2-2, with 10 bases fitting TRBD2. The sequence derives from a human donor in good health. Sequencing was done on a sample of effector memory CD4+ T cells from blood. As to subset: effector memory, CD45RA- CD27-. CDR3 sequence reads: CASSPLASGSTGELFF. The DNA for the CDR3 is TGTGCCAGCTCACCACTGGCTAGCGGGAGCACCGGGGAGCTGTTTTTT.